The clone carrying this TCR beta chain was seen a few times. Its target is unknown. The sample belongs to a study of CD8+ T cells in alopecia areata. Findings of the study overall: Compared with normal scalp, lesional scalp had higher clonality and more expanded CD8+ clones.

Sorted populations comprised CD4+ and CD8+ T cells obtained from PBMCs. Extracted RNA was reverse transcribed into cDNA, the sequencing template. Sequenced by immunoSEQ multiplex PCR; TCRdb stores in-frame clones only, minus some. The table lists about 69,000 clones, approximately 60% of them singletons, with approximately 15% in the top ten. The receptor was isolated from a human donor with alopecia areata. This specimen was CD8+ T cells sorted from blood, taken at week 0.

The CDR3 is CASSWWVVGTAYGYTF. The CDR3, as DNA: TGCGCCAGCAGCTGGTGGGTTGTCGGGACCGCATATGGCTACACCTTC. The J gene is TRBJ1-2, the V gene TRBV5-1; tentative D call: TRBD1 (5 bases). Germline assignment: CDR1 SGHRS and CDR2 YFSETQ. Trimming shortened V by 3 bases and J by 5 bases, and 20 bases separated the two germline ends. This CDR3 spans 16 amino acids.